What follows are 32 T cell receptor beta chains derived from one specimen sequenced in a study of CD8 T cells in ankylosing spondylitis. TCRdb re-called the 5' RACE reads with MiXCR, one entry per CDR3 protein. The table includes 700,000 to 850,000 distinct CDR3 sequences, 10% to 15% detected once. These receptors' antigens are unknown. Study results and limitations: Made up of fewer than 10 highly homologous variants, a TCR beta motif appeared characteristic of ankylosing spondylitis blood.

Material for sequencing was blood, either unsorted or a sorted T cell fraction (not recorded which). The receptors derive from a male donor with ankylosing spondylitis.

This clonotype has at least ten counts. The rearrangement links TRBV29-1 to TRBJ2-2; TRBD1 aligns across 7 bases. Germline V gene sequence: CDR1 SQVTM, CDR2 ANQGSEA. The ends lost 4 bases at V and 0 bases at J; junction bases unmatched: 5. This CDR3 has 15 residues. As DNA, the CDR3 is TGCAGCGTTGGGAAACAGGGGCCGAACACCGGGGAGCTGTTTTTT. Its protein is CSVGKQGPNTGELFF.

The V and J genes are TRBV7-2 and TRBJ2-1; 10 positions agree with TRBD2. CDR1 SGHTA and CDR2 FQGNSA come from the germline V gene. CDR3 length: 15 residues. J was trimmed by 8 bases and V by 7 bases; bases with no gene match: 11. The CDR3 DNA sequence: TGTGCCAGCACACTCGCTAGCGGGAGCTCAGATGAGCAGTTCTTC. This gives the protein CASTLASGSSDEQFF.

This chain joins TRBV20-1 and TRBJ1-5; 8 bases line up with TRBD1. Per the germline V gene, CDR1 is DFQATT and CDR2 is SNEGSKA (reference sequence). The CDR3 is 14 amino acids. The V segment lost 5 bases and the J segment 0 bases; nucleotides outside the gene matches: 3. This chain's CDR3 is CSARQGTSNQPQHF. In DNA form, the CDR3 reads TGCAGTGCTCGACAGGGGACTAGCAATCAGCCCCAGCATTTT.

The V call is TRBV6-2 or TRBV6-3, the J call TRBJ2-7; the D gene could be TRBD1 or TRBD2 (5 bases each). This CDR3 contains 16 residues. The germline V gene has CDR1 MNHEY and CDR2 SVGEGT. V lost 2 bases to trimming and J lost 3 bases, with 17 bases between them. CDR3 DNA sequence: TGTGCCAGCAGTTACCCGGGACGCCTAGAATTCTACGAGCAGTACTTC. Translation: CASSYPGRLEFYEQYF.

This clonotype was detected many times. CDR3 residues: CSVGRDRGTVEQYF. The CDR3 region has the DNA TGCAGCGTTGGTCGGGACAGGGGCACAGTCGAGCAGTACTTC. This rearrangement joins TRBV29-1 to TRBJ2-7; 10 positions match TRBD1. Trimming at V came to 4 bases and at J to 6 bases, leaving 9 bases not matched to a gene. The CDR3 length is 14 residues. The germline gives CDR1 SQVTM, CDR2 ANQGSEA.

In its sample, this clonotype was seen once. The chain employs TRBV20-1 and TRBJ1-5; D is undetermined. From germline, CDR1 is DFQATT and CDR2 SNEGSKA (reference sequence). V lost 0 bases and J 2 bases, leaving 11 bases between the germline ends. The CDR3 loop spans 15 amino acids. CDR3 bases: TGCAGTGCTAGAGACCCCAATGGGGGCAATCAGCCCCAGCATTTT. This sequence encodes CSARDPNGGNQPQHF.

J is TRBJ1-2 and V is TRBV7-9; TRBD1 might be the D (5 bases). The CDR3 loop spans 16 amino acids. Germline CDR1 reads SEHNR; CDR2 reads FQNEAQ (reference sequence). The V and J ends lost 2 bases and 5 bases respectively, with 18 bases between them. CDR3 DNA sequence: TGTGCCAGCAGCTTATGGGCCTCCAGGGATAATTATGGCTACACCTTC. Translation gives CASSLWASRDNYGYTF.

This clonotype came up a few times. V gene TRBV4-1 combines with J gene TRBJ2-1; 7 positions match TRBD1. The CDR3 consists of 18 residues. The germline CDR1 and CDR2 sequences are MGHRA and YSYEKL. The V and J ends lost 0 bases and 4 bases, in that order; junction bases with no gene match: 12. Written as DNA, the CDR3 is TGCGCCAGCAGCCAAGATTCCCTAGGACAGGAACGGTACAATGAGCAGTTCTTC. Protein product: CASSQDSLGQERYNEQFF.

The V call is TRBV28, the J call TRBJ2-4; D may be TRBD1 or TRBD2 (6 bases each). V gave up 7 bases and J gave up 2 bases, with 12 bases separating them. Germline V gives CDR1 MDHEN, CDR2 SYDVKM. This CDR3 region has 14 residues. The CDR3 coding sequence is TGTGCCAGCACCAGAGGGGGGCCCAAAAACATTCAGTACTTC. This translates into CASTRGGPKNIQYF.

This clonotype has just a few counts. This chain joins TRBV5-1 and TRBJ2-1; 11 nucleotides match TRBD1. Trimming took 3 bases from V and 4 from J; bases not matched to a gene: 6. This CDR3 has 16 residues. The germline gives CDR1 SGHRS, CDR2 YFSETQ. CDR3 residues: CASSSSGTGGYNEQFF. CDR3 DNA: TGCGCCAGCAGCTCATCCGGGACAGGGGGGTACAATGAGCAGTTCTTC.

The CDR3 loop reads CASSSGIETQYF. The CDR3 DNA reads as TGTGCCAGCAGCTCCGGAATAGAGACCCAGTACTTC. The chain uses TRBV7-2 and TRBJ2-5; D is ambiguous. CDR3 size: 12 residues. Trimming removed 4 bases at V and 4 bases at J, with 7 bases between. Germline-derived CDR1 and CDR2 are SGHTA and FQGNSA. Full variable domain (rest looked up from reference TRBV7-2 and TRBJ2-5): GAGVSQSPSNKVTEKGKDVELRCDPISGHTALYWYRQSLGQGLEFLIYFQGNSAPDKSGLPSDRFSAERTGGSVSTLTIQRTQQEDSAVYLCASSSGIETQYFGPGTRLLVL.

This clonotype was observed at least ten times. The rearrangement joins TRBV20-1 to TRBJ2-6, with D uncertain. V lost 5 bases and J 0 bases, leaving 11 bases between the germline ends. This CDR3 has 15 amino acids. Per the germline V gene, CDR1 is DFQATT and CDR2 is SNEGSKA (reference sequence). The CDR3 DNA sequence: TGCAGTGCTGAGCCTATGAGCTCTGGGGCCAACGTCCTGACTTTC. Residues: CSAEPMSSGANVLTF.

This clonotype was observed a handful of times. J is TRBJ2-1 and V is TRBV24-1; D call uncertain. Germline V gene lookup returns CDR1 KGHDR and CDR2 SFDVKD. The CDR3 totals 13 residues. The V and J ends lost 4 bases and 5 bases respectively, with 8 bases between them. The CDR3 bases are TGTGCCACCAGTGAGTTCACAGACAATGAGCAGTTCTTC. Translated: CATSEFTDNEQFF.

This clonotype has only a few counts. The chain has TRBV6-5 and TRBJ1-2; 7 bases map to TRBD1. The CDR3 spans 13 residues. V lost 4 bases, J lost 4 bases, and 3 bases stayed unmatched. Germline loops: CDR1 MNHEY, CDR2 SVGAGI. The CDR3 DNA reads TGTGCCAGCAGTTCTTGGACAGGCTATGGCTACACCTTC. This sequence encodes CASSSWTGYGYTF.

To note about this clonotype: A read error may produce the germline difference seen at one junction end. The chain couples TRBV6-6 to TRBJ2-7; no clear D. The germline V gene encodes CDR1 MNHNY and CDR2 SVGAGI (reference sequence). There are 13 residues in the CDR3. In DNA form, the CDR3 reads TGTGCCAGCAGTTACGGGCCACCCAGTAAGGGCCTCTTC. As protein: CASSYGPPSKGLF.

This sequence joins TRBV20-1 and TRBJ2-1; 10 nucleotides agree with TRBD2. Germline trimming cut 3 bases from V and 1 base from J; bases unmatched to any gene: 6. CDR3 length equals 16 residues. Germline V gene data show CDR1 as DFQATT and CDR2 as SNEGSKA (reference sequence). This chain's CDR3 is CSARPPSGSSYNEQFF. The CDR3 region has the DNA TGCAGTGCTAGGCCCCCTAGCGGGAGTTCCTACAATGAGCAGTTCTTC.

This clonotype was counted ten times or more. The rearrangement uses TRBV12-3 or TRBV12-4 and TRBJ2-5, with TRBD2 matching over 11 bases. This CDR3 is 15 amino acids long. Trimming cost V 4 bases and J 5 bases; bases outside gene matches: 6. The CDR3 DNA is TGTGCCAGCAGTTCAAAACTAGCGGGAGTTGAGACCCAGTACTTC. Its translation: CASSSKLAGVETQYF.

CDR3 protein: CASSRTGTSEKLFF. DNA for the CDR3: TGTGCCAGCAGCCGCACCGGAACCTCCGAAAAACTGTTTTTT. This sequence joins TRBV5-6 and TRBJ1-4; D not resolved. Trimming removed 4 bases at V and 8 bases at J, with 15 bases between. In germline, CDR1 is SGHDT, CDR2 YYEEEE. This CDR3 has 14 residues. The entire variable domain, with the rest obtained from reference TRBV5-6 and TRBJ1-4, is as follows: DAGVTQSPTHLIKTRGQQVTLRCSPKSGHDTVSWYQQALGQGPQFIFQYYEEEERQRGNFPDRFSGHQFPNYSSELNVNALLLGDSALYLCASSRTGTSEKLFFGSGTQLSVL.

CDR3 in amino acids: CSAHWVGETQYF. Written as DNA, the CDR3 is TGCAGTGCCCACTGGGTGGGGGAGACCCAGTACTTC. The gene calls are TRBV20-1 and TRBJ2-5, with no clear D. V was pared by 6 bases and J by 5 bases, with 13 bases between. This CDR3 is built from 12 residues. The germline CDR1 and CDR2 sequences are DFQATT and SNEGSKA (reference sequence).

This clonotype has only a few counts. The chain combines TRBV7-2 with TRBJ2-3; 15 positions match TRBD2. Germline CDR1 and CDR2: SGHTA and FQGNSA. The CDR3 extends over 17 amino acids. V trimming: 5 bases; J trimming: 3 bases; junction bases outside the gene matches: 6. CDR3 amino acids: CASSVPGLAGGTDTQYF. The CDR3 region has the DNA TGTGCCAGCAGCGTTCCGGGACTAGCGGGAGGAACAGATACGCAGTATTTT.

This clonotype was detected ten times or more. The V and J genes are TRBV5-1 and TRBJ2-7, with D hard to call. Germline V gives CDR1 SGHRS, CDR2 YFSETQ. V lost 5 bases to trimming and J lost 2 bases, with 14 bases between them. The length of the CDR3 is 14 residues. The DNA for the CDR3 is TGCGCCAGCAGAAAGTCGCAGGAACCCTACGAGCAGTACTTC. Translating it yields CASRKSQEPYEQYF.

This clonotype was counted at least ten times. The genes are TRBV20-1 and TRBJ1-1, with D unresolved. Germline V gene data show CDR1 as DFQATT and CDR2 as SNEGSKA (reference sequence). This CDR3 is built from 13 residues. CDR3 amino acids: CSANAGYGAEAFF. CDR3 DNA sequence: TGCAGCGCCAACGCGGGATATGGAGCTGAAGCTTTCTTT.

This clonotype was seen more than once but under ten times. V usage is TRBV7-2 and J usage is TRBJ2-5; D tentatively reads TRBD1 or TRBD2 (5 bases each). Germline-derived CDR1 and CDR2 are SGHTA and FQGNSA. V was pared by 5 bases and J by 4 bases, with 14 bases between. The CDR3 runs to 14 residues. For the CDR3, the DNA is TGTGCCAGCAGCCTACGGGGCCCCAGAGAGACCCAGTACTTC. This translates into CASSLRGPRETQYF.

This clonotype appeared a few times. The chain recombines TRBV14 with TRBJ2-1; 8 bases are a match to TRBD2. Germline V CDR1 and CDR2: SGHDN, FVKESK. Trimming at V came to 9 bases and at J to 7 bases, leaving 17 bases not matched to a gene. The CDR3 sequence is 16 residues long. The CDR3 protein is CASCKSSGLVVNEQFF. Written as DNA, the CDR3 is TGTGCCAGTTGTAAAAGCTCGGGACTAGTAGTGAATGAGCAGTTCTTC.

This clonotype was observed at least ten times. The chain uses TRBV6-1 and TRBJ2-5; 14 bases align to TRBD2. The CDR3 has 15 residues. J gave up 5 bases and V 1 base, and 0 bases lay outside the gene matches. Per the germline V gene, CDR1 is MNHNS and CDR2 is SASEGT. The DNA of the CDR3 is TGTGCCAGCAGTGAAGGGACTAGCGGGGGGGAGACCCAGTACTTC. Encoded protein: CASSEGTSGGETQYF.

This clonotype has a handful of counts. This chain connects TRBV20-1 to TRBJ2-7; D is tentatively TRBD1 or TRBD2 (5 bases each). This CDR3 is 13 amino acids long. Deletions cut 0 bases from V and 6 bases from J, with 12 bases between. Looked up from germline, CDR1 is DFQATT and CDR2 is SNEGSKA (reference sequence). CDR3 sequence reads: CSARDQRGVEQYF. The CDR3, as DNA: TGCAGTGCTAGAGATCAACGAGGGGTCGAGCAGTACTTC.

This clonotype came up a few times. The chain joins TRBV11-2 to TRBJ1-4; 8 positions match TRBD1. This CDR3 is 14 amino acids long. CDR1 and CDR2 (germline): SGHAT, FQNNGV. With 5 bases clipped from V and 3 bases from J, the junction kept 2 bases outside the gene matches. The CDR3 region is CASSVQGANEKLFF. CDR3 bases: TGTGCCAGCAGCGTACAGGGGGCTAATGAAAAACTGTTTTTT.

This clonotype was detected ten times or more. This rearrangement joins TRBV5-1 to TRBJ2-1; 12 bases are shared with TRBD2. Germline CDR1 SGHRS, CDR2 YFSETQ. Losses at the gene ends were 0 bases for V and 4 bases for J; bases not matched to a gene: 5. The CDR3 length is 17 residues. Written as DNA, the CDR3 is TGCGCCAGCAGCTTGGCCGGGACTAGCGGGCCTTACAATGAGCAGTTCTTC. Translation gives CASSLAGTSGPYNEQFF.

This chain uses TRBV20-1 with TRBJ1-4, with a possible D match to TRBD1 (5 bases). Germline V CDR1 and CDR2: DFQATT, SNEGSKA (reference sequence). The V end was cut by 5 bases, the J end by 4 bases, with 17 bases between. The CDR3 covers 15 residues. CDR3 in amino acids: CSAPTTGTLNEKLFF. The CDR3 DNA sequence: TGCAGTGCTCCTACAACCGGGACCCTTAATGAAAAACTGTTTTTT.

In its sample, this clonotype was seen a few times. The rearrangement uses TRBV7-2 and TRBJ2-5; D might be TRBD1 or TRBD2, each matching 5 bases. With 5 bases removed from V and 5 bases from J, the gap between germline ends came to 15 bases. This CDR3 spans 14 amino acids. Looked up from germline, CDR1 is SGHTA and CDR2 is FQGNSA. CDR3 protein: CASSELWGIETQYF. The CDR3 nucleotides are TGTGCCAGCAGCGAACTATGGGGGATTGAGACCCAGTACTTC.

This CDR3 reads CASGLSSGANTGELFF. The CDR3 nucleotides read TGTGCTAGTGGTTTGTCGTCAGGAGCGAACACCGGGGAGCTGTTTTTT. This chain uses TRBV12-5 with TRBJ2-2; no firm D call. V was shortened by 2 bases and J by 0 bases, with 10 bases between the two germline ends. The CDR3 has 16 residues. CDR1 and CDR2 from the germline V gene are LGHNT and FRNRAP. The entire variable domain, with the rest obtained from reference TRBV12-5 and TRBJ2-2, is as follows: DARVTQTPRHKVTEMGQEVTMRCQPILGHNTVFWYRQTMMQGLELLAYFRNRAPLDDSGMPKDRFSAEMPDATLATLKIQPSEPRDSAVYFCASGLSSGANTGELFFGEGSRLTVL.

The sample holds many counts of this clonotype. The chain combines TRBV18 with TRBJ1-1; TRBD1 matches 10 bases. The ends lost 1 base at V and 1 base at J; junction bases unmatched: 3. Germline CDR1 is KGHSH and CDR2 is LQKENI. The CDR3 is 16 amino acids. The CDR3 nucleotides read TGTGCCAGCTCACCACGACAGGGGGCTTGGAACACTGAAGCTTTCTTT. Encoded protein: CASSPRQGAWNTEAFF.